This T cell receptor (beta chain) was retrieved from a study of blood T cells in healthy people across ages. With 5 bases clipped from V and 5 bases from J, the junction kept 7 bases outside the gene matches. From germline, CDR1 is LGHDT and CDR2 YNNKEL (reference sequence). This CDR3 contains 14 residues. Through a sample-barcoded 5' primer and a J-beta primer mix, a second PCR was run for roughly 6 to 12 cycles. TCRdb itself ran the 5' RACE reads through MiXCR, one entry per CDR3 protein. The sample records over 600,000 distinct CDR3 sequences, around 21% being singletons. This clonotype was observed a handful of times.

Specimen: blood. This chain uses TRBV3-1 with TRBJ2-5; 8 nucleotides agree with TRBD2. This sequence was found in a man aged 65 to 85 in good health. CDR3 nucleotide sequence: TGTGCCAGCAGCGAGAGCGGGAGTTTGGAGACCCAGTACTTC. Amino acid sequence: CASSESGSLETQYF.